The sequence of this TCR beta chain was determined in a study of CD8 T cells in ankylosing spondylitis. The study's findings and limits: According to the report, clones linked to the disease were significantly enriched in matched synovial fluid samples taken from ankylosing spondylitis patients.

Remarks on this clonotype: What it binds is unknown.

From the 5' RACE reads, TCRdb called clonotypes with MiXCR, one entry per CDR3 protein. The sample lists under 450,000 distinct CDR3 sequences, roughly 20% occurring once. V dropped 0 bases and J dropped 1; count of bases not matched to a gene: 7. The CDR3 spans 18 residues. Germline CDR1 is SGDLS and CDR2 is YYNGEE. The rearrangement links TRBV9 to TRBJ2-1; 10 bases are a match to TRBD2. Sequencing used blood, either unsorted or a sorted T cell fraction (not recorded which). This TCR came from a male donor with ankylosing spondylitis or in good health (not recorded which). The CDR3, as DNA: TGTGCCAGCAGCGTAGCGGCTAGCGGGGGAGTATCCTACAATGAGCAGTTCTTC. Its translation is CASSVAASGGVSYNEQFF.